This entry concerns a single TCR beta chain. This clonotype appeared many times. Its antigen is not yet known. No clone much larger than this one lies a single base away; base qualities are absent. The data belong to a study of early T cells in non-severe SARS-CoV-2 infection (dated by TCRdb to about 2021). Concerning the study at large: Bulk RNA from unsorted whole blood was used for TCR sequencing, so alpha and beta chains could not be paired. Here is what the overall study found, with its caveats: Matching against VDJdb was skewed toward anti-spike CD8 responses, likely underestimated virus-specific expansions, and missed private and CD4 specificities.

Between the V and J ends, shortened by 8 bases and 0 bases respectively, the junction contains 10 bases. CDR1 SGHTA and CDR2 FQGNSA are derived from the germline V gene. The CDR3 covers 13 residues, taking in both the cysteine and the phenylalanine. This entry keeps only the CDR3 DNA: 39 bases, framed from base 1. Library preparation employed 5' RACE. The listed sequencing device is NextSeq 500. In the TCR library protocol, unique molecular identifiers were attached to individual cDNA molecules to correct for PCR bias and sequencing error. Both TCR alpha and beta chains were sequenced, and tight co-correlation was observed between alpha and beta sequence abundances in each sample. In the authors' own workflow: Decombinator V4 was used to annotate TCR sequences for V gene, J gene and CDR3. Expanded TCRs were defined as changing significantly between any two time points under a Poisson model with p below 0.0001. Abundances of TCRs were expressed as counts per million after normalisation to the total number of TCRs sequenced in each sample. MAIT TCRs were defined by TRAV1-2 paired with TRAJ12, TRAJ20 or TRAJ33, and iNKT TCRs by TRAV10 paired with TRAJ18. VDJdb, accessed on 1 November 2021, was searched for TCRs annotated for CMV, EBV and SARS-CoV-2, and TCRs annotated for more than one antigen were excluded. TCRdb ran its own pipeline on the public reads, namely fastp trimming at Q25 and MiXCR clone calling, and kept in-frame beta chains. Identical CDR3 protein sequences are pooled into one entry, listed with their most common genes and DNA. The V and J calls and clone size are TCRdb's, not the authors'. This sample has 30,000 to 35,000 distinct CDR3 sequences in its table, and 5.5% to 8% of those were observed once. The ten largest clonotypes hold 2.7% of the sample.

This was a case-control study nested in a cohort of healthcare workers in London, UK, who had nasopharyngeal swab PCR tests and blood samples taken every week. Between 23 and 31 March 2020, the week of the UK lockdown, healthcare workers were enrolled and then followed up weekly for as long as 16 weeks. Recombination connected TRBV7-2 to TRBJ1-2; the D gene cannot be named for sure. The TCR comes from an adult who was a healthcare worker with PCR-confirmed SARS-CoV-2 infection or an uninfected control (not recorded which). The material sequenced was whole blood. The DNA is TGTGCCAGCCACTCGCAAGCTAACTATGGCTACACCTTC. The resulting protein is CASHSQANYGYTF.